The next 11 T cell receptor beta chains were all read from a single sample in a study of patients and donors after allogeneic stem cell transplantation. TCRdb reanalysed the RT-PCR reads using MiXCR and keeps one entry per CDR3 protein. The sample records roughly 180,000 distinct CDR3 sequences, roughly two fifths being singletons. Sequencing was carried out using blood, either unsorted or a sorted T cell fraction (not recorded which). The receptors originated from a human donor who was either an allogeneic HSCT recipient or a stem cell or donor lymphocyte infusion donor (not recorded which). It is not recorded whose cells these are; they may come from a transplant donor.

The chain is built from TRBV12-3 or TRBV12-4 and TRBJ2-6; D possibly corresponds to TRBD1 (6 bases). V lost 2 bases to trimming and J lost 0 bases, with 14 bases between them. This CDR3 contains 18 residues. CDR3 sequence (DNA): TGTGCCAGCAGTTTATTTACAGGGATGTTCTCTGGGGCCAACGTCCTGACTTTC. This sequence encodes CASSLFTGMFSGANVLTF.

V usage is TRBV4-1 and J usage is TRBJ1-1; TRBD1 agrees at 9 bases. Germline CDR1 MGHRA, CDR2 YSYEKL. CDR3 size: 13 residues. With V trimmed by 4 bases and J by 5 bases, 2 bases remained unmatched. The CDR3 loop is CASSRQGDTEAFF. CDR3 DNA sequence: TGCGCCAGCAGCCGACAGGGGGATACTGAAGCTTTCTTT.

The CDR3 DNA reads as TGTGCCAGCAGTCCCGCCAGCGGTCTAGGAGACGAGCAGTACTTC. This encodes CASSPASGLGDEQYF. The V and J genes are TRBV12-3 or TRBV12-4 and TRBJ2-7, with D perhaps matching TRBD2 (5 bases). The germline V and J ends were trimmed by 5 bases and 5 bases, with 19 bases remaining between them. The CDR3 runs 15 residues.

The chain couples TRBV2 to TRBJ1-3, with TRBD1 identical over 7 bases. This CDR3 is built from 14 residues. CDR1 SNHLY and CDR2 FYNNEI come from the germline V gene. The V segment lost 4 bases and the J segment 5 bases; nucleotides outside the gene matches: 5. CDR3: CASSAGTVRNTIYF. CDR3 DNA sequence: TGTGCCAGCAGTGCTGGGACAGTTCGAAACACCATATATTTT.

This sequence joins TRBV11-2 and TRBJ2-3; D not certain. The CDR3 is made up of 10 amino acids. From germline, CDR1 is SGHAT and CDR2 FQNNGV. V was pared by 1 base and J by 14 bases, with 7 bases between. CDR3 residues: CASSLVAMYF. The CDR3 region has the DNA TGTGCCAGCAGCTTAGTAGCCATGTATTTT.

The chain carries TRBV20-1 and TRBJ1-5; no firm D call. This CDR3 is 13 amino acids long. V was pared by 4 bases and J by 7 bases, with 14 bases between. Germline CDR1 and CDR2: DFQATT and SNEGSKA (reference sequence). The CDR3 DNA is TGCAGTGCTACCTCCCCCGAGGACCAGCCCCAGCATTTT. It yields the protein CSATSPEDQPQHF.

This chain uses TRBV12-3 or TRBV12-4 with TRBJ1-1; 8 bases are shared with TRBD1. This CDR3 spans 13 amino acids. The V and J ends lost 6 bases and 10 bases, in that order; junction bases with no gene match: 10. The chain's CDR3 is CASSNVNRGRAFF. The CDR3 nucleotides read TGTGCCAGCAGCAATGTGAACAGGGGGAGAGCTTTCTTT.

This clonotype showed up just a few times. V and J are TRBV4-2 and TRBJ1-4; D is uncertain. CDR1 and CDR2 from the germline V gene are LGHNA and YNFKEQ. The CDR3 has 16 amino acids. Between the trimmed V and J ends, which lost 2 bases and 8 bases, there was a span of 18 bases. CDR3: CASSQTTALGGEKLFF. CDR3 nucleotide sequence: TGTGCCAGCAGCCAAACGACGGCGCTCGGTGGAGAAAAACTGTTTTTT.

The V call is TRBV6-2 or TRBV6-3, the J call TRBJ1-5; no definite D call. The V end lost 5 bases, the J end lost 3 bases, and 5 bases lay between the germline ends. Germline V gives CDR1 MNHEY, CDR2 SVGEGT. This CDR3 comprises 12 residues. The CDR3: CASSAPNQPQHF. In nucleotides, the CDR3 is TGTGCCAGCAGTGCCCCCAATCAGCCCCAGCATTTT.

The J gene is TRBJ2-4, the V gene TRBV11-2; D is uncertain. This CDR3 is built from 16 residues. Per the germline V gene, CDR1 is SGHAT and CDR2 is FQNNGV. The germline V and J ends were trimmed by 1 base and 0 bases, with 10 bases remaining between them. The CDR3 sequence is CASSLGEPEAKNIQYF. The CDR3 DNA is TGTGCCAGCAGCTTAGGGGAACCGGAAGCCAAAAACATTCAGTACTTC.

This clonotype was seen a handful of times. V usage is TRBV5-1 and J usage is TRBJ2-2; D is uncertain. The CDR3 runs 18 residues. The ends were cut back, 0 bases at V and 0 bases at J, with 15 bases in the middle. Germline V gives CDR1 SGHRS, CDR2 YFSETQ. CDR3 protein: CASSLGRLSGPNTGELFF. CDR3 bases: TGCGCCAGCAGCTTGGGTAGACTCTCGGGCCCGAACACCGGGGAGCTGTTTTTT. Drawing the rest from reference TRBV5-1 and TRBJ2-2, the complete variable domain is KAGVTQTPRYLIKTRGQQVTLSCSPISGHRSVSWYQQTPGQGLQFLFEYFSETQRNKGNFPGRFSGRQFSNSRSEMNVSTLELGDSALYLCASSLGRLSGPNTGELFFGEGSRLTVL.